A single sample is the source of the 3 T cell receptor beta chains below, sequenced in a study of T cells after yellow fever vaccination. MiXCR, applied by TCRdb to the 5' RACE reads, yields one record per CDR3 protein. The profile shows more than 95,000 distinct CDR3 sequences, more than 5.5% of them singletons. The sequencing used CD4+ T cells sorted from PBMCs, collected approximately 47 days after the first yellow fever vaccination. These receptors originate from a man between 18 and 29 years old who received the YFV17D yellow fever vaccine.

In this sample, this clonotype turned up many times. This chain connects TRBV7-9 to TRBJ1-1; D possibly corresponds to TRBD1 (5 bases). V lost 2 bases and J 0 bases, leaving 7 bases between the germline ends. The CDR3 is 14 amino acids. Germline V lookup: CDR1 SEHNR, CDR2 FQNEAQ (reference sequence). The CDR3 sequence: CASSLWGMNTEAFF. CDR3 nucleotide sequence: TGTGCCAGCAGCTTATGGGGGATGAACACTGAAGCTTTCTTT. Full variable domain (missing parts from reference TRBV7-9 and TRBJ1-1): DTGVSQNPRHKITKRGQNVTFRCDPISEHNRLYWYRQTLGQGPEFLTYFQNEAQLEKSRLLSDRFSAERPKGSFSTLEIQRTEQGDSAMYLCASSLWGMNTEAFFGQGTRLTVV.

This clonotype has ten or more counts. V is TRBV7-2 and J is TRBJ1-2, with D tentatively TRBD1 (5 bases). The germline V gene has CDR1 SGHTA and CDR2 FQGNSA. This CDR3 is 13 amino acids long. V gave up 1 base and J gave up 7 bases, with 10 bases separating them. The CDR3 DNA reads as TGTGCCAGCAGCTTAGTCGAGGGGTTTGGCTACACCTTC. Amino acid sequence: CASSLVEGFGYTF.

This clonotype was detected many times. The V call is TRBV20-1, the J call TRBJ2-3; 9 nucleotides align to TRBD2. Germline V gene sequence: CDR1 DFQATT, CDR2 SNEGSKA (reference sequence). The CDR3 spans 15 residues. With V trimmed by 5 bases and J by 3 bases, 9 bases remained unmatched. Written as DNA, the CDR3 is TGCAGTGCTTCCCCTCTAGCGGGGAAAACAGATACGCAGTATTTT. Translating it yields CSASPLAGKTDTQYF.